These T cell receptor beta chains were read from a single sample in a study of T cells in Graves' hyperthyroidism and ophthalmopathy. TCRdb called the multiplex PCR reads again in MiXCR, with one record for every CDR3 protein. This sample yields hundreds of thousands of distinct CDR3 sequences, of which about 15% are seen a single time; roughly 24% belongs to the top ten. The specimen was blood. These receptor sequences come from a woman in her thirties with Graves' hyperthyroidism. Both conserved end residues are part of each CDR3. Fields, in order: CDR3 protein, CDR3 DNA, D gene, clone size, V gene, J gene. A D gene is named only where the DNA matches it firmly. Rows give clone size only sometimes, using once, few, many, or a class for an expanded clone.

CASSALSSYNSPLHF,TGTGCCAGCAGTGCGTTGAGCTCCTATAATTCACCCCTCCACTTT,NA,many,TRBV28,TRBJ1-6
CASSLTTEEGWTPLEQYF,TGTGCCAGCAGTCTTACTACAGAGGAAGGGTGGACCCCACTCGAGCAGTACTTC,NA,NA,TRBV27,TRBJ2-7
CSAMAQYF,TGCAGTGCCATGGCCCAGTACTTC,NA,many,TRBV20-1,TRBJ2-5
CASSIAQATGQPQHF,TGTGCCAGTAGTATAGCCCAGGCTACCGGTCAGCCCCAGCATTTT,NA,NA,TRBV19,TRBJ1-5
CASSQDVGGAYQPQHF,TGCGCCAGCAGCCAAGATGTGGGGGGGGCCTATCAGCCCCAGCATTTT,NA,NA,TRBV4-3,TRBJ1-5
CASSLRAVANQPQHF,TGTGCCAGCAGTTTAAGGGCGGTGGCCAATCAGCCCCAGCATTTT,NA,many,TRBV28,TRBJ1-5
CASSFYGRAVGELFF,TGTGCCAGCAGTTTCTACGGGAGGGCCGTCGGGGAGCTGTTTTTT,TRBD2,many,TRBV6-2/TRBV6-3,TRBJ2-2
CASSHGDRRFGYTF,TGTGCCAGCAGCCACGGAGACAGGAGGTTTGGCTACACCTTC,NA,many,TRBV3-1,TRBJ1-2
CASSQGGSRELFF,TGTGCCAGCAGCCAGGGAGGGTCCCGGGAGCTGTTTTTT,TRBD2,few,TRBV11-3,TRBJ2-2
CASRSTGGGDEQFF,TGTGCCAGCAGAAGTACAGGGGGCGGCGATGAGCAGTTCTTC,TRBD1,few,TRBV12-3/TRBV12-4,TRBJ2-1
CATRFGDYYGYTF,TGTGCCACCAGATTCGGGGACTACTATGGCTACACCTTC,NA,many,TRBV12-3/TRBV12-4,TRBJ1-2
CASSLALAGKETQYF,TGTGCCAGCAGCTTAGCGCTAGCGGGCAAAGAGACCCAGTACTTC,TRBD2,many,TRBV7-2,TRBJ2-5
CSVARGDGELFF,TGCAGCGTGGCACGAGGAGACGGGGAGCTGTTTTTT,NA,few,TRBV29-1,TRBJ2-2
CASSPRDKSYEQYF,TGTGCCAGTAGCCCCCGGGACAAGTCCTACGAGCAGTACTTC,NA,few,TRBV19,TRBJ2-7
CASSPRSLRTGVVQPQHF,TGTGCCAGCAGTCCCCGGTCCCTACGGACAGGGGTGGTTCAGCCCCAGCATTTT,TRBD1,few,TRBV28,TRBJ1-5
CSAGDRDYEQYF,TGCAGTGCTGGGGACAGGGACTACGAGCAGTACTTC,TRBD1,once,TRBV20-1,TRBJ2-7
CARRHGGTIDYGYTF,TGTGCCAGACGCCACGGGGGCACGATCGACTATGGCTACACCTTC,NA,many,TRBV2,TRBJ1-2
CASSSTGSPGNTIYF,TGTGCCAGCAGTTCGACAGGATCCCCTGGAAACACCATATATTTT,NA,few,TRBV12-3/TRBV12-4,TRBJ1-3
CASSPPGQGDTEAFF,TGTGCCAGCTCACCACCGGGACAGGGGGACACTGAAGCTTTCTTT,TRBD1,NA,TRBV18,TRBJ1-1
CASSGQENTGELFF,TGTGCCAGCAGTGGACAGGAGAACACCGGGGAGCTGTTTTTT,NA,few,TRBV25-1,TRBJ2-2
CSARMAGSITGELFF,TGCAGTGCTAGGATGGCGGGATCGATCACCGGGGAGCTGTTTTTT,NA,few,TRBV20-1,TRBJ2-2
CAWRTGTGRNEQFF,TGTGCCTGGAGAACCGGGACAGGGAGGAATGAGCAGTTCTTC,TRBD1,many,TRBV30,TRBJ2-1
CASSPNSGPGNEQFF,TGTGCCAGCTCACCAAACAGCGGGCCAGGCAATGAGCAGTTCTTC,NA,NA,TRBV18,TRBJ2-1
CASSGPRGGGELFF,TGTGCCAGTAGCGGACCTCGGGGCGGCGGGGAGCTGTTTTTT,NA,NA,TRBV19,TRBJ2-2
CASSQESGRKAKNIQYF,TGTGCCAGCAGCCAAGAAAGCGGGAGGAAAGCCAAAAACATTCAGTACTTC,TRBD2,few,TRBV12-3/TRBV12-4,TRBJ2-4
CAISGPSVHGELFF,TGTGCCATCAGTGGCCCCAGTGTCCACGGGGAGCTGTTTTTT,NA,many,TRBV10-3,TRBJ2-2
CASSQEAGTSGSWADEQYF,TGCGCCAGCAGCCAAGAGGCCGGGACTAGCGGGAGTTGGGCGGACGAGCAGTACTTC,TRBD2,few,TRBV4-1,TRBJ2-7
CASSPVGLAGILSYEQYF,TGTGCCAGCAGTCCGGTTGGGCTAGCGGGAATCCTCTCCTACGAGCAGTACTTC,TRBD2,many,TRBV12-3/TRBV12-4,TRBJ2-7
CASSPGTLGPQHF,TGTGCCAGCAGCCCGGGGACCCTAGGGCCCCAGCATTTT,NA,NA,TRBV6-1,TRBJ1-5
CASSFREWSSYNEQFF,TGTGCCAGTAGCTTTAGGGAGTGGAGCTCCTACAATGAGCAGTTCTTC,NA,few,TRBV19,TRBJ2-1
CASCPGQNPYEQYF,TGTGCCAGCTGCCCGGGACAGAACCCTTACGAGCAGTACTTC,TRBD1,few,TRBV18,TRBJ2-7
CASNRGYDSPLHF,TGTGCCAGCAATCGCGGGTACGACTCACCCCTCCACTTT,NA,few,TRBV2,TRBJ1-6
CSGLLWGGSGNEQFF,TGCAGCGGCCTCCTTTGGGGCGGGAGTGGCAATGAGCAGTTCTTC,TRBD2,few,TRBV29-1,TRBJ2-1
CASSQVIGSQETQYF,TGTGCCAGCAGCCAAGTAATTGGCAGCCAAGAGACCCAGTACTTC,NA,NA,TRBV3-1,TRBJ2-5
CASSHRTGISEQFF,TGTGCCAGCAGCCACCGGACAGGGATAAGTGAGCAGTTCTTC,TRBD1,NA,TRBV3-1,TRBJ2-1
CASSPTREGLEQFF,TGTGCCAGCTCACCAACGCGGGAGGGGCTTGAGCAGTTCTTC,TRBD2,many,TRBV18,TRBJ2-1
CASSPIIAGDQFF,TGTGCCAGCTCACCAATCATAGCGGGAGACCAGTTCTTC,TRBD2,few,TRBV18,TRBJ2-1
CASSQGDFPDTQYF,TGTGCCAGCAGCCAGGGGGACTTCCCAGATACGCAGTATTTT,NA,many,TRBV7-2,TRBJ2-3
CASSSPESDTQYF,TGTGCCAGCAGCAGTCCGGAGTCAGATACGCAGTATTTT,NA,NA,TRBV6-1,TRBJ2-3
CASSPTTTQETQYF,TGTGCCAGCAGCCCCACGACAACTCAAGAGACCCAGTACTTC,NA,many,TRBV5-5,TRBJ2-5
CASSATYTDTQYF,TGTGCCAGCAGTGCCACCTACACAGATACGCAGTATTTT,NA,once,TRBV6-4,TRBJ2-3
CASSFGSRTNNEQFF,TGTGCCAGCAGCTTCGGGTCGCGCACGAACAATGAGCAGTTCTTC,NA,few,TRBV5-5,TRBJ2-1
CASSLTGTFNEQFF,TGTGCCAGCAGCTTGACGGGGACGTTCAATGAGCAGTTCTTC,NA,few,TRBV5-4,TRBJ2-1
CASTSGLLAFF,TGTGCCAGCACCTCAGGGCTTTTAGCTTTCTTT,NA,many,TRBV7-2,TRBJ1-1
CASSSLGLAVWDTDTQYF,TGTGCCAGCAGCTCCTTGGGACTAGCGGTTTGGGATACAGATACGCAGTATTTT,TRBD2,NA,TRBV5-4,TRBJ2-3
CASTPEGSETQYF,TGTGCCAGCACCCCGGAGGGATCGGAGACCCAGTACTTC,NA,many,TRBV11-2,TRBJ2-5
CASSHGTGLDGYTF,TGCGCCAGCAGCCATGGGACAGGGTTGGATGGCTACACCTTC,TRBD1,few,TRBV5-1,TRBJ1-2
CASKGDSSYNEQFF,TGTGCCAGCAAAGGGGACAGCTCCTACAATGAGCAGTTCTTC,TRBD1,NA,TRBV2,TRBJ2-1
CSVGQAPSYEQYF,TGCAGCGTTGGACAGGCCCCATCCTACGAGCAGTACTTC,NA,NA,TRBV29-1,TRBJ2-7
CSARTGGGDEQFF,TGCAGTGCTAGGACCGGGGGGGGGGATGAGCAGTTCTTC,TRBD2,NA,TRBV20-1,TRBJ2-1
CASGLTTGELFF,TGTGCCTCGGGGCTCACCACCGGGGAGCTGTTTTTT,NA,many,TRBV12-3/TRBV12-4,TRBJ2-2
CSASPGQGMDEQFF,TGCAGTGCTAGCCCGGGACAGGGGATGGATGAGCAGTTCTTC,TRBD1,few,TRBV20-1,TRBJ2-1
CASSLGQYTDTQYF,TGTGCCAGCAGCTTAGGCCAATACACAGATACGCAGTATTTT,NA,many,TRBV7-9,TRBJ2-3
CASSDTGTVRDYGYTF,TGTGCCAGCAGTGACACTGGGACCGTGAGGGACTATGGCTACACCTTC,NA,many,TRBV6-2/TRBV6-3,TRBJ1-2
CASSGGEFPQPQHF,TGTGCCAGCAGCGGGGGGGAATTCCCTCAGCCCCAGCATTTT,NA,many,TRBV9,TRBJ1-5
CASSELGDRNQPQHF,TGTGCCAGCAGTGAATTGGGCGATCGCAATCAGCCCCAGCATTTT,NA,many,TRBV2,TRBJ1-5
CASSQDMVSGELFF,TGTGCCAGCAGCCAAGATATGGTTTCTGGGGAGCTGTTTTTT,NA,few,TRBV14,TRBJ2-2
CASTLPAQETQYF,TGTGCCAGCACCCTCCCGGCCCAAGAGACCCAGTACTTC,NA,many,TRBV11-2,TRBJ2-5
CASRDKSYEQYF,TGTGCCAGCCGGGACAAATCCTACGAGCAGTACTTC,NA,few,TRBV6-1,TRBJ2-7